This TCR beta chain was identified during a study of shared clonotypes between healthy human individuals. Study as a whole: CD4 naive cells filled three plates per donor, CD4 memory three, CD8 naive two and CD8 memory one. Whole-study results and caveats: Apart from blood, nothing was sampled; tissue repertoires likely differ. It was the non-shared clonotypes that had lower generation probabilities than clonotypes shared by all four donors.

Germline V gene sequence: CDR1 MNHEY, CDR2 SVGAGI. CDR3 length: 16 residues. The ends were cut back, 4 bases at V and 7 bases at J, with 23 bases in the middle. The authors split each subset's genomic DNA evenly across several immunoSEQ plates. The method was immunoSEQ multiplex PCR; TCRdb's version includes in-frame clones alone and lacks a portion of them. Of 2 million to 2.5 million clones in the sample, about 92% were seen once. This clone was recorded only once. No antigen is known for it. Sequenced material: naive CD4+ T cells from PBMCs. This sample's subset: CD45RA+ positively selected. The chain links TRBV6-5 to TRBJ2-7; tentatively, D is TRBD2 (8 bases). This sequence was found in a man between 18 and 29 years old in good health. Some clones in this sample may be carry-over from other donors' samples. CDR3: CASSSTREGARREQYF. In DNA, the CDR3 is TGTGCCAGCAGTTCTACTCGGGAGGGGGCAAGAAGGGAGCAGTACTTC.